These T cell receptor beta chains were read from a single sample in a study of radiotherapy plus CTLA-4 blockade in lung cancer. The repertoire was sequenced with immunoSEQ multiplex PCR; TCRdb's copy has only in-frame clones and lacks some. Among 35,000 to 45,000 clones, roughly four fifths were seen once, and the ten largest hold less than 3%. The source was peripheral blood, collected from a patient treated with radiotherapy plus ipilimumab. These receptors were taken from a human donor with non-small cell lung cancer whose response to radiotherapy plus ipilimumab could not be evaluated. CDR3s include the opening cysteine and the closing phenylalanine or tryptophan. The D gene is left open where the match is weak.

D gene	CDR3 length	V gene	J gene	CDR3 protein
TRBD1	15	TRBV28	TRBJ1-1	CASSNRGGSNTEAFF
.	14	TRBV28	TRBJ1-2	CASSPRGALYGYTF
.	18	TRBV6-1	TRBJ1-3	CASSENRGLGSAGNTIYF
.	15	TRBV9	TRBJ1-1	CASSLRWGRDTEAFF
.	13	TRBV2	TRBJ2-5	CASSGAGIGTQYF
.	14	TRBV5-1	TRBJ2-2	CASSYGQWAGELFF
.	17	TRBV6-1	TRBJ1-3	CASSVGVWSHSGNTIYF
TRBD2	16	TRBV9	TRBJ2-1	CASSFPGLAGYNEQFF
.	11	TRBV29-1	TRBJ2-7	CSVLFQDEQYF
.	15	TRBV2	TRBJ2-3	CASSAEQAGSDTQYF
.	14	TRBV5-6	TRBJ2-7	CASSFSYSSYEQYF
.	17	TRBV7-2	TRBJ2-2	CASSRNGGGSYNGELFF
.	15	TRBV9	TRBJ1-3	CASSVEGKPGNTIYF
TRBD1	15	TRBV6-1	TRBJ2-3	CASSEGQGRTDTQYF
.	14	TRBV6-1	TRBJ2-5	CASSQEGHGRAQYF
.	17	TRBV4-3	TRBJ1-1	CASSQDLGGRTNTEAFF
TRBD1	15	TRBV7-9	TRBJ2-1	CASRSGTGGLDEQFF
TRBD1	14	TRBV18	.	CASSPVAGGCEQYF
TRBD2	16	TRBV2	TRBJ2-7	CASSGWASGGSYEQYF
.	14	TRBV19	TRBJ2-1	CASSMRDAYNEQFF
.	12	TRBV5-8	TRBJ1-4	CASTMGVGRLFF
.	13	TRBV11-1	TRBJ1-1	CASSLGAGFEAFF
.	14	TRBV6-5	TRBJ1-6	CASTPGRGDSPLHF
.	16	TRBV9	TRBJ2-2	CASSLRGVGTTGELFF
TRBD1	14	TRBV19	TRBJ1-6	CASSMLGQGSPLHF
TRBD2	15	TRBV18	TRBJ2-7	CASSPTSGLAYEQYF
TRBD1	16	TRBV2	TRBJ1-3	CASRKGPGQTGNTIYF
.	15	TRBV9	TRBJ2-6	CASSVLGAGANVLTF
.	14	TRBV7-2	TRBJ2-2	CASSLTSFSGELFF
.	11	TRBV20-1	TRBJ2-5	CSARAVETQYF
.	14	TRBV7-8	TRBJ1-1	CASSLTGGYTEAFF
TRBD1	14	TRBV29-1	TRBJ1-1	CSGEGAGGNTEAFF
TRBD2	14	TRBV5-1	TRBJ2-7	CASSFGGGSYEQYF
TRBD1	15	TRBV5-4	TRBJ2-7	CASSAAITGVREQYF
.	15	TRBV7-2	TRBJ1-5	CASSLEKGGNQPQHF
TRBD1	17	TRBV27	TRBJ1-5	CASSLTGGFGSNQPQHF